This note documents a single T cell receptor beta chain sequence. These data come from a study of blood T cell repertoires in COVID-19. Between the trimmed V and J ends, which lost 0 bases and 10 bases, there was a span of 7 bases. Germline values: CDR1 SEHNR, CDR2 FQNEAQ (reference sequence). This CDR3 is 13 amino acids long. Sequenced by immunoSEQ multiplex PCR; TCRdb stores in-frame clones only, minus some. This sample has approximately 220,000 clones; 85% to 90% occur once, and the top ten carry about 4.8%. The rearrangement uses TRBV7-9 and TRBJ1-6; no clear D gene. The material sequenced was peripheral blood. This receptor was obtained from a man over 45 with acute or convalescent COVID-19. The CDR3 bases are TGTGCCAGCAGCTTAGCGTTGGAGTCACCCCTCCACTTT. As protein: CASSLALESPLHF.